These 22 T cell receptor beta chains came from one sample sequenced in a study of shared clonotypes between healthy human individuals. Clones were sequenced by immunoSEQ multiplex PCR, and TCRdb holds only the in-frame ones, with some missing. The table has over 850,000 clones, 75% to 85% seen once. The sequencing sample was made of memory CD4+ T cells from PBMCs. The sample's subset: CD45RA-negative fraction. These receptors were collected from a man aged 18 to 29 in good health. Some clones in this sample may be carry-over from other donors' samples.

The rearrangement uses TRBV5-1 and TRBJ2-3; D may be TRBD1 or TRBD2 (5 bases each). Germline lookup yields CDR1 SGHRS and CDR2 YFSETQ. Trimming took off 4 bases at V and 1 base at J, with 19 bases between the two ends. The CDR3 spans 17 residues. The CDR3 here is CASSVTSGTTGTDTQYF. The CDR3 region has the DNA TGCGCCAGCAGCGTAACATCAGGGACGACAGGCACAGATACGCAGTATTTT.

The V and J genes are TRBV5-6 and TRBJ2-7; D may match TRBD1 or TRBD2 (5 bases each). This CDR3 is 16 amino acids long. CDR1 and CDR2 (germline): SGHDT, YYEEEE. The V end lost 3 bases, the J end lost 6 bases, and 22 bases lay between the germline ends. The CDR3 DNA reads as TGTGCCAGCAGCTCCCGCCTGGTAGAGGGGCCGGGCGAGCAGTACTTC. Protein sequence: CASSSRLVEGPGEQYF.

The genes are TRBV5-8 and TRBJ2-4; possible D gene TRBD1, 5 bases. The CDR3 contains 15 residues. From germline, CDR1 is SGHTS and CDR2 YDEGEE. V lost 0 bases and J 2 bases, leaving 9 bases between the germline ends. CDR3 loop: CASSLGGATKNIQYF. As DNA, the CDR3 is TGTGCCAGCAGCTTGGGGGGCGCGACCAAAAACATTCAGTACTTC.

The chain joins TRBV4-1 to TRBJ1-4; no reliable D call. Germline CDR1 is MGHRA and CDR2 is YSYEKL. The CDR3 spans 12 residues. Trimming left V 0 bases short and J 13 bases short, with 9 bases between. For the CDR3, the DNA is TGCGCCAGCAGCCAAGATCCTCCCGGACTGTTTTTT. It translates to CASSQDPPGLFF.

The chain recombines TRBV5-4 with TRBJ1-4; D perhaps matches TRBD1 (5 bases). CDR3 length: 15 residues. V lost 1 base to trimming and J lost 5 bases, with 12 bases between them. Germline lookup yields CDR1 SGHNT and CDR2 YYREEE (reference sequence). Here the CDR3 reads CASSLTAGGNEKLFF. The CDR3 DNA sequence: TGTGCCAGCAGCTTGACGGCCGGGGGAAATGAAAAACTGTTTTTT.

The rearrangement joins TRBV11-3 to TRBJ1-3; D call uncertain. This CDR3 is built from 15 residues. Trimming took 5 bases from V and 2 from J, leaving 13 bases between them. Per the germline V gene, CDR1 is SGHNT and CDR2 is YENEEA. The CDR3 here is CASSSRHETGNTIYF. CDR3 DNA: TGTGCCAGCAGCAGCCGACATGAAACTGGAAACACCATATATTTT. Complete variable domain (other parts from reference TRBV11-3 and TRBJ1-3): EAGVVQSPRYKIIEKKQPVAFWCNPISGHNTLYWYLQNLGQGPELLIRYENEEAVDDSQLPKDRFSAERLKGVDSTLKIQPAELGDSAVYLCASSSRHETGNTIYFGEGSWLTVV.

The chain recombines TRBV7-7 with TRBJ2-7; TRBD1 is a possible D gene (6 bases). The V end lost 1 base, the J end lost 2 bases, and 12 bases lay between the germline ends. The CDR3 spans 15 residues. Germline V gene data show CDR1 as SSHAT and CDR2 as FNYEAQ (reference sequence). This CDR3 is CASSLGSGETYEQYF. The CDR3 DNA reads as TGTGCCAGCAGCTTAGGGTCAGGGGAGACCTACGAGCAGTACTTC.

V and J are TRBV5-4 and TRBJ2-5, with 8 bases fitting TRBD1. After removal of 4 bases from V and 5 bases from J, the junction contained 7 bases not matched to a gene. The germline gives CDR1 SGHNT, CDR2 YYREEE (reference sequence). CDR3 length equals 14 residues. CDR3 sequence (DNA): TGTGCCAGCAGCCCGGACAGGGCCTACGAGACCCAGTACTTC. It translates to CASSPDRAYETQYF.

This clone was seen a handful of times. DNA of the CDR3: TGTGCTAGTGGCAGGGGGAATGAGCAGTTCTTC. Its protein product is CASGRGNEQFF. The chain employs TRBV12-5 and TRBJ2-1, with 7 bases lining up with TRBD1. V dropped 6 bases and J dropped 7; count of bases not matched to a gene: 0. The CDR3 has 11 amino acids. The germline CDR1 and CDR2 sequences are LGHNT and FRNRAP. Based on the CDR3 plus reference TRBV12-5 and TRBJ2-1, the full variable domain is DARVTQTPRHKVTEMGQEVTMRCQPILGHNTVFWYRQTMMQGLELLAYFRNRAPLDDSGMPKDRFSAEMPDATLATLKIQPSEPRDSAVYFCASGRGNEQFFGPGTRLTVL.

The chain links TRBV30 to TRBJ1-2; D ambiguous. This CDR3 region has 11 residues. CDR1 is GTSNPN and CDR2 is SVGIG in the germline V gene (reference sequence). The CDR3 region has the DNA TGTGCAACTGGAGTCTTCTATGGCTACACCTTC. It is translated as CATGVFYGYTF.

This CDR3 reads CASSQARTGVGTDTQYF. In DNA, the CDR3 is TGTGCCAGCAGCCAAGCGCGGACAGGGGTTGGTACAGATACGCAGTATTTT. The rearrangement uses TRBV14 and TRBJ2-3; 9 bases agree with TRBD1. V shed 1 base and J 3 bases; nucleotides not matched to a gene: 8. This CDR3 has 17 residues. Per germline, CDR1 SGHDN and CDR2 FVKESK. Based on the CDR3 plus reference TRBV14 and TRBJ2-3, the full variable domain is EAGVTQFPSHSVIEKGQTVTLRCDPISGHDNLYWYRRVMGKEIKFLLHFVKESKQDESGMPNNRFLAERTGGTYSTLKVQPAELEDSGVYFCASSQARTGVGTDTQYFGPGTRLTVL.

The chain is built from TRBV21-1 and TRBJ2-1; TRBD2, as called in the table, went unchecked against the DNA. TRBV21-1 is a documented pseudogene. The CDR3 covers 20 residues. CDR3 protein: CASSSMWVTSGGPGYNEQFF. DNA of the CDR3: TGTGCCAGCAGCTCAATGTGGGTGACTAGCGGGGGCCCAGGCTACAATGAGCAGTTCTTC.

This chain links TRBV6-5 with TRBJ1-1; no firm D call. V lost 3 bases to trimming and J lost 0 bases, with 11 bases between them. Germline V gives CDR1 MNHEY, CDR2 SVGAGI. The length of the CDR3 is 15 residues. This CDR3 reads CASSYRSGVNTEAFF. The CDR3 DNA sequence: TGTGCCAGCAGTTATAGGTCCGGAGTGAACACTGAAGCTTTCTTT.

This chain connects TRBV7-3 to TRBJ2-1; D is undetermined. V was clipped by 4 bases and J by 5 bases, with 9 bases between them. Looked up from germline, CDR1 is SGHTA and CDR2 is FQGTGA. CDR3 size: 13 residues. CDR3 amino acids: CASSSTGNNEQFF. CDR3 DNA: TGTGCCAGCAGCTCGACTGGTAACAATGAGCAGTTCTTC.

This clone was seen once. The chain links TRBV6-1 to TRBJ2-1; TRBD1 is a possible D gene (6 bases). The CDR3 has 14 amino acids. From germline, CDR1 is MNHNS and CDR2 SASEGT. Trimming cost V 2 bases and J 9 bases, with 14 bases left between them. In DNA, the CDR3 is TGTGCCAGCAGTGAATCACAGGGAAGGATTGAGCAGTTCTTC. Protein sequence: CASSESQGRIEQFF.

The chain employs TRBV2 and TRBJ2-7; D possibly uses TRBD1 or TRBD2 (5 bases each). V was pared by 4 bases and J by 8 bases, with 12 bases between. The germline V gene has CDR1 SNHLY and CDR2 FYNNEI. The CDR3 is made up of 12 amino acids. The CDR3 reads CASSGGMSKQYF. For the CDR3, the DNA is TGTGCCAGCAGTGGGGGGATGAGCAAGCAGTACTTC.

The chain employs TRBV4-1 and TRBJ2-7, with D unresolved. Trimming took 6 bases from V and 2 from J, leaving 8 bases between them. CDR1 MGHRA and CDR2 YSYEKL come from the germline V gene. CDR3 length: 12 residues. The CDR3 here is CASRGQAYEQYF. CDR3 sequence (DNA): TGCGCCAGCAGGGGCCAGGCCTACGAGCAGTACTTC.

The CDR3 DNA reads TGCGCCAGCAGCTCCATTGCGGGCCAACAGGGGGGTGGCTACACCTTC. Its translation: CASSSIAGQQGGGYTF. The chain carries TRBV5-1 and TRBJ1-2; TRBD1 matches at 8 bases. Germline V gene lookup returns CDR1 SGHRS and CDR2 YFSETQ. CDR3 length: 16 amino acids. Unmatched junction bases numbered 14, after V lost 3 bases and J lost 7 bases.

The CDR3 DNA reads TGCAGTGTTCCGGGCGGAAACACCATATATTTT. This sequence encodes CSVPGGNTIYF. V gene TRBV20-1 combines with J gene TRBJ1-3; D remains ambiguous. The V gene's germline CDR1 is DFQATT and CDR2 SNEGSKA (reference sequence). Trimming removed 7 bases from V and 4 bases from J, with 8 bases in between. CDR3 length equals 11 residues.

The rearrangement links TRBV20-1 to TRBJ1-2; D unclear. The CDR3 is made up of 11 amino acids. Germline-derived CDR1 and CDR2 are DFQATT and SNEGSKA (reference sequence). V was pared by 8 bases and J by 5 bases, with 12 bases between. The CDR3 sequence: CSYVGFYGYTF. CDR3 sequence (DNA): TGCAGTTACGTTGGATTTTATGGCTACACCTTC.

This rearrangement joins TRBV7-9 to TRBJ1-5; D is unresolved. Looked up from germline, CDR1 is SEHNR and CDR2 is FQNEAQ (reference sequence). Trimming cost V 5 bases and J 1 base, with 9 bases left between them. The CDR3 is made up of 14 amino acids. CDR3 in amino acids: CASSRSESNQPQHF. The CDR3 coding sequence is TGTGCCAGCAGCCGCTCGGAAAGCAATCAGCCCCAGCATTTT.

The chain uses TRBV7-6 and TRBJ2-7; no clear D gene. Trimming removed 3 bases from V and 3 bases from J, with 9 bases in between. In germline, CDR1 is SGHVS, CDR2 FNYEAQ. This CDR3 has 13 amino acids. CDR3 sequence: CASSLSRSYEQYF. CDR3 DNA sequence: TGTGCCAGCAGCTTGTCCAGAAGCTACGAGCAGTACTTC.